This T cell receptor (beta chain) was sequenced for a study of blood T cell repertoires in COVID-19. Study-wide context: COVID-19 samples collected from the United States, Italy and Spain covered acute and convalescent phases.

The protocol was immunoSEQ multiplex PCR, while the TCRdb copy is restricted to in-frame clones and leaves out a portion. Of 120,000 to 150,000 clones in the sample, 80% to 90% were seen once. V lost 5 bases to trimming and J lost 0 bases, with 11 bases between them. This CDR3 spans 15 amino acids. In germline, CDR1 is MNHEY, CDR2 SVGEGT. This clone has more than one count but fewer than ten. The sequence was collected from a woman in her fifties or sixties with active or convalescent COVID-19. This rearrangement joins TRBV6-2 or TRBV6-3 to TRBJ1-3; D is undetermined. Sequencing was carried out using peripheral blood. Here the CDR3 reads CASSPSRVSGNTIYF. The DNA of the CDR3 is TGTGCCAGCAGTCCCAGTCGGGTCTCTGGAAACACCATATATTTT.